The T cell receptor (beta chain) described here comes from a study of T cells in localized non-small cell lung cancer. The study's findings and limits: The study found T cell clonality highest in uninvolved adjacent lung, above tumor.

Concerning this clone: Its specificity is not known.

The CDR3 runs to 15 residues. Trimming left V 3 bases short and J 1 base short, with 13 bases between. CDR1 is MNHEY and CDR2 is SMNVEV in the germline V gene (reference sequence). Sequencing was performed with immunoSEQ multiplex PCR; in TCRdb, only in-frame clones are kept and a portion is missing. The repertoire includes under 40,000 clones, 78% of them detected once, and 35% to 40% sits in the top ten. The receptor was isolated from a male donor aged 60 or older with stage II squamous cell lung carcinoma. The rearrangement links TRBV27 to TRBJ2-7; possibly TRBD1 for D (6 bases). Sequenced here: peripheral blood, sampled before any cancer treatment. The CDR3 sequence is CASSLLQGLSYEQYF. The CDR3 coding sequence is TGTGCCAGCAGTTTGTTACAGGGCCTATCCTACGAGCAGTACTTC.